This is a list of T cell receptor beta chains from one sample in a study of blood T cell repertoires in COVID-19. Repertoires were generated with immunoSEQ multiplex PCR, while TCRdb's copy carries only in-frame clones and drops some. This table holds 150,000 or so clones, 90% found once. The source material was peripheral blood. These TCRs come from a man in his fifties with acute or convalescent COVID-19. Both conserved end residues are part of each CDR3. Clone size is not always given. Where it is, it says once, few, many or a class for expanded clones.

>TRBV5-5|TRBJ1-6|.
CASSLQFNSPLHF
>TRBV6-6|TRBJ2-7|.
CASSLRAGEIYEQYF
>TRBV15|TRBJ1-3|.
CATSRDRVTNSGNTIYF
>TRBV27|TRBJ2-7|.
CASSPRQSPYEQYF
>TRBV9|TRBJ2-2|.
CASSFSGENTGELFF
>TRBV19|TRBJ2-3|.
CASSKGLAGPMADTQYF
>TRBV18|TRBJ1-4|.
CASSPTRGSEKLFF
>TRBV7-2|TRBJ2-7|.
CASSYGGSKSYEQYF
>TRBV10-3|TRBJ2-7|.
CAISEQRGPEQYF
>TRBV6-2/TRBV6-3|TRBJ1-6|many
CASSYMSGRANSPLHF
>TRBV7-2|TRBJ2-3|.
CASSLGVLPSAQYF
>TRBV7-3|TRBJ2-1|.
CASSPLASGSYNEQFF
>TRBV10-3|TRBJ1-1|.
CAITKNPGDTEAFF
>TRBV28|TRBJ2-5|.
CASSTWSGEGAQYF
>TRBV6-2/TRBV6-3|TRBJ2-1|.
CASSSPASGGYNEQFF
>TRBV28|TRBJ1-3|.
CASSLLNPHISGNTIYF
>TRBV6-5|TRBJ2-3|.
CASRGGTDTQYF
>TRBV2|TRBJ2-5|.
CASTRTGAETQYF
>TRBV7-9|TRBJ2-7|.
CASSLLAGEGYEQYF
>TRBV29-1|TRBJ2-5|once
CSVEVGTESQETQYF
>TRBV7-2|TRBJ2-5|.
CASSPAGVGRGTQYF
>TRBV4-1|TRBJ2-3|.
CASSQDSGGQATSTDTQYF
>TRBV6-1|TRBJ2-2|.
CASSGGLAGGRVTGELFF
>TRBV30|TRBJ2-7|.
CAWSGRLAGLLSYEQYF
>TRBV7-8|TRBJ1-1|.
CASSLDRGNTEAFF
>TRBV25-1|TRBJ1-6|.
CASSEYSGGSSPLHF
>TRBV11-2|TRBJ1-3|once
CASSPLPGMPGNTIYF
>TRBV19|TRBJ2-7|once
CASRPGTTHYEQYF